Presented here are 5 T cell receptor beta chains from one specimen sequenced in a study of long-term antiretroviral therapy in people with HIV. A v3.0 immunoSEQ assay was performed at survey level. Profiling relied on immunoSEQ multiplex PCR, and the TCRdb table lists in-frame clones only, not all of them. This sample carries tens of thousands of clones, more than 75% of them seen once, and the ten largest clones take about 4.5%. The sequencing here drew on unsorted PBMCs, taken roughly 5.9 years after starting antiretroviral therapy. The origin of the receptors is a man aged 25 to 45 with HIV.

As for this clone: The germline gene is not matched at one end of the junction; a read error may be the cause. The chain is built from TRBV30 and TRBJ1-3; D is ambiguous. The CDR3 is made up of 12 amino acids. The germline V gene has CDR1 GTSNPN and CDR2 SVGIG (reference sequence). The CDR3 loop reads CARRASGTTIYF. CDR3 nucleotide sequence: TGTGCCCGTCGGGCCAGTGGAACCACCATATATTTT.

The chain is built from TRBV4-2 and TRBJ1-1; D might be TRBD1 (5 bases). Trimming removed 4 bases at V and 2 bases at J, with 11 bases between. This CDR3 region has 14 residues. Germline CDR1 reads LGHNA; CDR2 reads YNFKEQ. The CDR3 DNA follows: TGTGCCAGCAGCCCCCGGGACTATAACACTGAAGCTTTCTTT. Its translation: CASSPRDYNTEAFF.

This chain connects TRBV28 to TRBJ1-6; unclear D gene. Trimming took off 7 bases at V and 3 bases at J, with 7 bases between the two ends. The CDR3 is made up of 13 amino acids. Germline V gene data show CDR1 as MDHEN and CDR2 as SYDVKM. CDR3 amino acids: CASKGNYNSPLHF. The DNA for the CDR3 is TGTGCCAGCAAGGGCAACTATAATTCACCCCTCCACTTT.

This sequence joins TRBV18 and TRBJ1-5, with D uncertain. Trimming stripped 3 bases from V and 4 bases from J, with 19 bases between. This CDR3 contains 17 residues. The V gene's germline CDR1 is KGHSH and CDR2 LQKENI. In DNA, the CDR3 is TGTGCCAGCTCACCGGAGGAGATGGGGTTCCCAAATCAGCCCCAGCATTTT. Translation gives CASSPEEMGFPNQPQHF.

This chain joins TRBV15 and TRBJ1-3; 7 bases are shared with TRBD1. This CDR3 contains 19 residues. Germline values: CDR1 LNHNV, CDR2 YYDKDF (reference sequence). Germline trimming cut 1 base from V and 6 bases from J; bases unmatched to any gene: 18. The CDR3 DNA is TGTGCCACCAGCAGAGGAGGGACAGAAGGGAGTATTTTCGCAAACACCATATATTTT. Translated: CATSRGGTEGSIFANTIYF.